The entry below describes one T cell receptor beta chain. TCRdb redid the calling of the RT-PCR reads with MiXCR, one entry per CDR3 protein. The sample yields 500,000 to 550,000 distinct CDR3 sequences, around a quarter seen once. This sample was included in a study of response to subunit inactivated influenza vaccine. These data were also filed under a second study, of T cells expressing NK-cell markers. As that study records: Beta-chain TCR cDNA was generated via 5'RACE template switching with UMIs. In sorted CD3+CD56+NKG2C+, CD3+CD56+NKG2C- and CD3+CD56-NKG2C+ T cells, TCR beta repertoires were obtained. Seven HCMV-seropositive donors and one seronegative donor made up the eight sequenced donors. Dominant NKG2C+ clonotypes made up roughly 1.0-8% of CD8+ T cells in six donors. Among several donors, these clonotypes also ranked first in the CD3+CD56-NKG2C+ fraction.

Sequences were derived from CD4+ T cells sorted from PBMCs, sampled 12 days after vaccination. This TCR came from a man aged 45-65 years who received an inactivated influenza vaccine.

CDR3 sequence (DNA): TGTGCCAGCAGCTGGGGACAGTCTAGCAATCAGCCCCAGCATTTT. Translating gives CASSWGQSSNQPQHF. The V gene is TRBV5-6, the J gene TRBJ1-5; 7 bases fit TRBD1. CDR1 and CDR2 (germline): SGHDT, YYEEEE. The V and J ends lost 3 bases and 0 bases, in that order; junction bases with no gene match: 3. The CDR3 length is 15 residues.